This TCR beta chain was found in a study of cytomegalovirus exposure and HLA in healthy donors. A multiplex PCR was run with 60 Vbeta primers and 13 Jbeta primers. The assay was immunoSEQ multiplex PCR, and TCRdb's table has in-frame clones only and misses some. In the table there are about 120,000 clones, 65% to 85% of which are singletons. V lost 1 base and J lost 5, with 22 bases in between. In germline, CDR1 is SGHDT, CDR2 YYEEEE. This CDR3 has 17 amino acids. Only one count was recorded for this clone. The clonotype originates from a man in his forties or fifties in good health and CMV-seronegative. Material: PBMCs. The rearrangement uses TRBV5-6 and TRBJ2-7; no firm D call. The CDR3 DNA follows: TGTGCCAGCAGCTTGTTCTCGCGTCGCCACCCGCCGGACGAGCAGTACTTC. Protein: CASSLFSRRHPPDEQYF.